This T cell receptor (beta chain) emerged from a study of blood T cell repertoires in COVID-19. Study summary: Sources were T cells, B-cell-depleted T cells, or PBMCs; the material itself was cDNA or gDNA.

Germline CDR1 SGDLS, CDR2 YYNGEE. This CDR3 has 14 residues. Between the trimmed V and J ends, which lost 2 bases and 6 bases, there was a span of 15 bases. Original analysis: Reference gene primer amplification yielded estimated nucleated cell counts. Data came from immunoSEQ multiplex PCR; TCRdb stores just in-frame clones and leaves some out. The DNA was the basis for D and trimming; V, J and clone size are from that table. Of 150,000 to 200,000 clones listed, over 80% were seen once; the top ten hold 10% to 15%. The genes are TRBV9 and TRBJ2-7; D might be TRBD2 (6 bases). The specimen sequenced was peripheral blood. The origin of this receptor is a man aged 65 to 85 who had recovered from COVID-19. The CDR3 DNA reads TGTGCCAGCAGCGTTGGGGGACTCCCGGTCGAGCAGTACTTC. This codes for CASSVGGLPVEQYF.